A selection of T cell receptor beta chains follows, all from one sample in a study of cytomegalovirus exposure and HLA in healthy donors. Sequencing was performed with immunoSEQ multiplex PCR; in TCRdb, only in-frame clones are kept and a portion is missing. The table lists 110,000 or so clones, about four fifths of them singletons. What was sequenced was PBMCs. The receptors originated from a woman between 40 and 50 years old in good health and CMV-seronegative. CDR3s include the opening cysteine and the closing phenylalanine or tryptophan. D genes are given only for firm matches. Not all rows give a size; the values are once, few, many and, for expanded clones, a class.

clone_size	j_call	v_call	d_call	cdr3_aa	cdr3_nt
NA	TRBJ1-1	TRBV6-4	NA	CASSPAKGGTEAFF	TGTGCCAGCAGTCCAGCTAAGGGGGGGACTGAAGCTTTCTTT
once	TRBJ2-3	TRBV18	TRBD1	CASSPTGGADTQYF	TGTGCCAGCTCACCGACAGGGGGCGCAGATACGCAGTATTTT
NA	TRBJ1-1	TRBV9	NA	CASSVGRTRTEAFF	TGTGCCAGCAGCGTAGGGCGGACAAGGACTGAAGCTTTCTTT
once	TRBJ2-3	TRBV7-9	TRBD2	CASIGGLADTQYF	TGTGCCAGCATCGGGGGACTAGCGGATACGCAGTATTTT
NA	TRBJ2-7	TRBV27	TRBD1	CASSLLGTASSYEQYF	TGTGCCAGCAGTTTACTGGGGACAGCGAGCTCCTACGAGCAGTACTTC
NA	TRBJ2-1	TRBV29-1	TRBD1	CSVSPPTGFHEQFF	TGCAGCGTTAGCCCGCCGACAGGGTTCCATGAGCAGTTCTTC
NA	TRBJ2-6	TRBV10-2	TRBD2	CASSELLGGVPGANVLTF	TGCGCCAGCAGTGAACTCCTGGGGGGGGTGCCTGGGGCCAACGTCCTGACTTTC
once	TRBJ1-1	TRBV7-9	NA	CASSVEGEAFF	TGTGCCAGCAGCGTGGAGGGCGAAGCTTTCTTT
once	TRBJ2-5	TRBV7-9	NA	CASSLELGLGETQYF	TGTGCCAGCAGCTTAGAATTGGGACTTGGGGAGACCCAGTACTTC
NA	TRBJ2-1	TRBV29-1	TRBD2	CSVVLASGGISSYNEQFF	TGCAGCGTTGTCTTAGCTAGCGGGGGGATAAGCTCCTACAATGAGCAGTTCTTC
NA	TRBJ1-5	TRBV2	TRBD1	CASRLETGRGNQPQHF	TGTGCCAGCAGGTTGGAGACAGGGCGTGGCAATCAGCCCCAGCATTTT
NA	TRBJ2-1	TRBV7-3	TRBD2	CASSLKPGLAGIYNEQFF	TGTGCCAGCAGCTTAAAACCGGGACTAGCGGGAATCTACAATGAGCAGTTCTTC
once	TRBJ2-7	TRBV6-5	NA	CASSYFVGDGGHEQYF	TGTGCCAGCAGTTACTTCGTGGGGGACGGGGGGCACGAGCAGTACTTC
NA	TRBJ1-1	TRBV30	TRBD1	CAWTKGADTEAFF	TGTGCCTGGACCAAGGGGGCTGACACTGAAGCTTTCTTT
NA	TRBJ2-3	TRBV2	TRBD2	CASSERGLGHQDTQYF	TGTGCCAGCAGTGAACGGGGACTAGGGCATCAAGATACGCAGTATTTT
NA	TRBJ1-1	TRBV2	NA	CASSARGARVQNTEAFF	TGTGCCAGCAGCGCCAGGGGAGCTCGCGTGCAGAACACTGAAGCTTTCTTT
NA	TRBJ1-5	TRBV6-6	NA	CASSTQGFHQPQHF	TGTGCCAGCAGTACCCAGGGTTTTCATCAGCCCCAGCATTTT
NA	TRBJ2-5	TRBV11-1	NA	CASSLTTWETQYF	TGTGCCAGCAGCTTAACGACTTGGGAGACCCAGTACTTC
NA	TRBJ2-7	TRBV19	TRBD2	CASSSDLGDYYEQYF	TGTGCCAGTAGTTCCGATCTGGGGGACTACTACGAGCAGTACTTC
NA	TRBJ1-5	TRBV30	TRBD1	CAWSMGTGRGNNQPQHF	TGTGCCTGGAGTATGGGGACAGGGAGGGGTAACAATCAGCCCCAGCATTTT
NA	TRBJ1-5	TRBV19	TRBD1	CASSTPDRVRQPQHF	TGTGCCAGTAGTACCCCGGACAGGGTACGGCAGCCCCAGCATTTT
NA	TRBJ2-4	TRBV19	NA	CASSTKDKYHKNIQYF	TGTGCCAGTAGTACAAAAGACAAGTATCATAAAAACATTCAGTACTTC
NA	TRBJ2-3	TRBV6-6	TRBD1	CASSYSDRLSTDTQYF	TGTGCCAGCAGTTACTCGGACAGGCTTAGCACAGATACGCAGTATTTT
NA	TRBJ2-2	TRBV7-9	TRBD2	CASSLATHTSGGNTGELFF	TGTGCCAGCAGCTTAGCAACCCATACTAGCGGGGGGAACACCGGGGAGCTGTTTTTT
NA	TRBJ2-7	TRBV7-2	NA	CASSLSISPTEQYF	TGTGCCAGCAGCTTATCGATTAGTCCTACCGAGCAGTACTTC
once	TRBJ1-1	TRBV18	TRBD1	CASSLRDRRNTEAFF	TGTGCCAGCTCACTCCGGGACAGGAGGAACACTGAAGCTTTCTTT
NA	TRBJ2-7	TRBV5-1	TRBD2	CASSYTTSGPAEQYF	TGCGCCAGCAGCTACACGACTAGCGGACCCGCGGAGCAGTACTTC
NA	TRBJ2-3	TRBV5-5	NA	CASRHLGLSTDTQYF	TGTGCCAGCAGACATTTGGGACTGTCCACAGATACGCAGTATTTT
NA	TRBJ2-1	TRBV6-5	NA	CASRESTDFSEFF	TGTGCCAGCAGGGAATCGACTGATTTTTCGGAGTTCTTC
few	TRBJ1-1	TRBV5-1	NA	CASSLAGNPEAFF	TGCGCCAGCAGCTTGGCAGGGAACCCTGAAGCTTTCTTT
once	TRBJ1-6	TRBV30	TRBD1	CAWRRTGEFNSPLHF	TGTGCCTGGAGGAGGACAGGGGAGTTTAATTCACCCCTCCACTTT
NA	TRBJ1-1	TRBV19	TRBD1	CASSNGWGQMNTEAFF	TGTGCCAGTAGTAATGGTTGGGGACAGATGAACACTGAAGCTTTCTTT
NA	TRBJ2-7	TRBV5-8	NA	CASSLEQASSYEQYF	TGTGCCAGCAGCTTGGAACAGGCCAGCTCCTACGAGCAGTACTTC
NA	TRBJ1-1	TRBV7-6	NA	CASSANMNTEAFF	TGTGCCAGCAGCGCGAATATGAACACTGAAGCTTTCTTT
once	TRBJ1-2	TRBV30	NA	CALMRAIGYTF	TGTGCCCTTATGCGGGCGATCGGCTACACCTTC
NA	TRBJ2-7	TRBV13	TRBD2	CASSFGLAGVYEQYF	TGTGCCAGCAGCTTCGGACTAGCGGGGGTTTACGAGCAGTACTTC
NA	TRBJ2-7	TRBV18	TRBD1	CASSRGQPVFYEQYF	TGTGCCAGCTCACGGGGACAGCCAGTATTCTACGAGCAGTACTTC
NA	TRBJ2-3	TRBV6-6	NA	CASSQTSDTQYF	TGTGCCAGCAGCCAAACTAGCGATACGCAGTATTTT
few	TRBJ2-7	TRBV28	NA	CASSPWLNRETYEQYF	TGTGCCAGCAGCCCCTGGTTGAACAGGGAGACCTACGAGCAGTACTTC
NA	TRBJ1-3	TRBV7-9	TRBD1	CASSLTPGQGASGNTIYF	TGTGCCAGCAGCTTAACCCCCGGACAGGGAGCATCTGGAAACACCATATATTTT
NA	TRBJ2-5	TRBV7-7	NA	CASSLRPEQETQYF	TGTGCCAGCAGCTTACGCCCAGAACAAGAGACCCAGTACTTC
NA	TRBJ2-2	TRBV11-2	TRBD1	CASSLVQGANTGELFF	TGTGCCAGCAGCTTAGTACAGGGGGCGAACACCGGGGAGCTGTTTTTT
NA	TRBJ2-1	TRBV5-1	TRBD2	CASRILAGGSLGGEQFF	TGCGCCAGCAGGATACTAGCGGGAGGTTCTTTGGGGGGTGAGCAGTTCTTC
once	TRBJ2-1	TRBV6-1	NA	CASSEFTSSYNEQFF	TGTGCCAGCAGTGAATTCACGAGCTCCTACAATGAGCAGTTCTTC
NA	TRBJ2-7	TRBV7-2	TRBD1	CASSPGQGGYEQYF	TGTGCCAGCAGCCCGGGACAGGGGGGCTACGAGCAGTACTTC
NA	TRBJ1-2	TRBV7-3	NA	CASSLTGRGEEGYTF	TGTGCCAGCAGCTTAACTGGCAGGGGCGAAGAAGGCTACACCTTC
NA	TRBJ1-2	TRBV4-3	NA	CASSQDYGGAPYGYTF	TGCGCCAGCAGCCAAGATTACGGGGGAGCCCCCTATGGCTACACCTTC
NA	TRBJ2-2	TRBV6-5	NA	CASTPAWPNTGELFF	TGTGCCTCAACTCCAGCGTGGCCCAACACCGGGGAGCTGTTTTTT
NA	TRBJ2-1	TRBV7-9	TRBD2	CASSLVETGTRRNEQFF	TGTGCCAGCAGCTTAGTAGAGACCGGGACTAGGAGGAATGAGCAGTTCTTC
NA	TRBJ2-5	TRBV7-2	NA	CASSGGARETQYF	TGTGCCAGCAGTGGGGGGGCGCGTGAGACCCAGTACTTC
NA	TRBJ2-7	TRBV15	TRBD1	CATSPQLDRGSYEQYF	TGTGCCACCAGCCCGCAATTGGACAGGGGGTCCTACGAGCAGTACTTC
once	TRBJ2-7	TRBV19	TRBD2	CASSKASGYEQYF	TGTGCCAGTAGTAAGGCTAGCGGGTACGAGCAGTACTTC
NA	TRBJ2-2	TRBV7-9	NA	CASSSGHYTGELFF	TGTGCCAGCAGCTCAGGACACTACACCGGGGAGCTGTTTTTT
NA	TRBJ1-2	TRBV6-5	NA	CASSPGLIYGYTF	TGTGCCAGCAGTCCAGGGCTAATCTATGGCTACACCTTC
NA	TRBJ2-3	TRBV9	TRBD2	CASSVEPLNRGGVTDTQYF	TGTGCCAGCAGCGTAGAGCCTCTCAACCGGGGGGGGGTCACAGATACGCAGTATTTT
NA	TRBJ2-3	TRBV11-2	NA	CASSLAELDFTDTQYF	TGTGCCAGCAGCTTAGCGGAGCTCGACTTCACAGATACGCAGTATTTT
NA	TRBJ1-2	TRBV16	TRBD1	CASSPRQGTTNYGYTF	TGTGCCAGCAGCCCTCGACAGGGCACCACTAACTATGGCTACACCTTC
NA	TRBJ2-3	TRBV7-9	TRBD2	CASSGTSGVDGTDTQYF	TGTGCCAGCAGCGGGACTAGCGGGGTAGATGGCACAGATACGCAGTATTTT
NA	TRBJ1-6	TRBV28	TRBD1	CASNIPGQAGNSPLHF	TGTGCCAGCAACATTCCGGGACAGGCGGGGAATTCACCCCTCCACTTT
once	TRBJ2-1	TRBV28	TRBD1	CASSSRGQGNNEQFF	TGTGCCAGCAGTTCCCGTGGACAGGGTAACAATGAGCAGTTCTTC